This TCR beta chain emerged from a study of shared clonotypes between healthy human individuals. The assay was immunoSEQ multiplex PCR, and TCRdb's table has in-frame clones only and misses some. The sample consists of about 510,000 clones, about 95% of them appearing once. V lost 4 bases, J lost 2 bases, and 11 bases lay in between. Germline values: CDR1 SEHNR, CDR2 FQNEAQ (reference sequence). The CDR3 totals 14 residues. This chain uses TRBV7-9 with TRBJ1-2, with D hard to call. This receptor was taken from a woman aged 25 to 39 in good health. The sample comprised naive CD4+ T cells sorted from blood. Subset specified: CD45RA+ positively selected. In DNA, the CDR3 is TGTGCCAGCAGCTCCAAGACCGTGAACTATGGCTACACCTTC. Protein product: CASSSKTVNYGYTF.